The sequence of this T cell receptor beta chain was determined in a study of neurological immune-mediated disorders. The cDNA was produced through 5'RACE with 10-nucleotide random UMIs. Using its own MiXCR run on the 5' RACE reads, TCRdb lists one record per CDR3 protein. Of about 41,000 distinct CDR3 sequences listed, roughly 13% are singletons. This clonotype has at least ten counts. The controls, all healthy individuals, were blood bank volunteers in Maryland, USA. This CDR3 has 15 amino acids. J gave up 1 base and V 0 bases, and 4 bases lay outside the gene matches. CDR1 is DFQATT and CDR2 is SNEGSKA in the germline V gene (reference sequence).

This receptor was taken from a female donor in good health. J is TRBJ2-7 and V is TRBV20-1, with TRBD1 matching over 9 bases. The sample comprised PBMCs. The CDR3 here is CSAREDRGVSYEQYF. The CDR3 DNA sequence: TGCAGTGCTAGAGAGGACAGGGGTGTTTCCTACGAGCAGTACTTC.